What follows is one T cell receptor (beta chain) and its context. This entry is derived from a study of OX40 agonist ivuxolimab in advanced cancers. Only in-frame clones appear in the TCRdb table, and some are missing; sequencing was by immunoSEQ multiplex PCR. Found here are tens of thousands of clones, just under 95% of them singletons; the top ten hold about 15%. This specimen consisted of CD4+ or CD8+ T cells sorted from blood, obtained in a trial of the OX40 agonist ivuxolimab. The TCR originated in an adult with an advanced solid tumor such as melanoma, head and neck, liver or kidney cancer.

The CDR3 loop is CASSARDTLIGADEQYF. Here the CDR3 DNA reads TGTGCCAGCAGCGCCCGGGACACTTTAATAGGTGCGGACGAGCAGTACTTC. This chain joins TRBV9 and TRBJ2-7, with D maybe TRBD1 (6 bases). Trimming left V 3 bases short and J 5 bases short, with 24 bases between. Germline assignment: CDR1 SGDLS and CDR2 YYNGEE. The CDR3 has 17 amino acids.